This section outlines one T cell receptor beta chain sequence together with its context. The record originates from a study of technical replicates of blood from a handful of donors. Method: immunoSEQ multiplex PCR; TCRdb's copy keeps in-frame clones and lacks some. The profile shows some 80,000 clones, about 91% of them singletons. Between the trimmed V and J ends, which lost 3 bases and 8 bases, there was a span of 20 bases. The CDR3 totals 16 residues. Per the germline V gene, CDR1 is MGHRA and CDR2 is YSYEKL. The clonotype comes from a human donor in good health. The sequenced sample was T cells isolated from PBMCs. The V call is TRBV4-1, the J call TRBJ2-1; D not certain. The CDR3 nucleotides are TGCGCCAGCAGCCAGGAAAGCGCGAATAATTGGGATGAGCAGTTCTTC. Protein product: CASSQESANNWDEQFF.